One and the same sample provided the 30 T cell receptor beta chains below, sequenced in a study of T-cell reconstitution after alpha-beta-depleted transplantation in children. Researchers prepared the TCRbeta library using unique molecular identifiers, the study reports. Each CDR3 protein is one row after TCRdb ran MiXCR on the PCR reads. This table has approximately 350,000 distinct CDR3 sequences, 9% to 12% appearing once. This specimen consisted of PBMCs from the stem cell graft donor, obtained from the stem cell graft. The receptors were sampled from a human donor who donated a stem cell graft to a child with acute lymphoblastic leukemia.

Turning to this clonotype: A much larger clone lies a single base off, so this may be a read error. The gene calls are TRBV12-3 or TRBV12-4 and TRBJ2-1, with TRBD2 as a possible D gene (5 bases). The CDR3 sequence is 15 residues long. Trimming removed 7 bases at V and 0 bases at J, with 13 bases between. CDR3 protein: CASTVARSSYNEQFF. The CDR3, as DNA: TGTGCCAGCACCGTAGCGCGGAGCTCCTACAATGAGCAGTTCTTC.

Only a few counts were recorded for this clonotype. The rearrangement uses TRBV7-6 and TRBJ2-1; tentative D call: TRBD2 (5 bases). Germline lookup yields CDR1 SGHVS and CDR2 FNYEAQ. The length of the CDR3 is 15 residues. V gave up 3 bases and J gave up 10 bases, with 19 bases separating them. CDR3: CASSLAGLQFGEQFF. Written as DNA, the CDR3 is TGTGCCAGCAGCTTGGCCGGACTCCAATTTGGGGAGCAGTTCTTC.

This clonotype has a handful of counts. CDR3 DNA: TGTGCCAGCAGCTACCAAGCGGGAGGGCCCGTGGATACGCAGTATTTT. This sequence encodes CASSYQAGGPVDTQYF. The chain has TRBV9 and TRBJ2-3; 10 bases are shared with TRBD2. Germline assignment: CDR1 SGDLS and CDR2 YYNGEE. The V gene end was trimmed by 4 bases and the J gene end by 6 bases; junction bases not matched to a gene: 11. The CDR3 spans 16 residues.

J is TRBJ1-2 and V is TRBV6-5; no reliable D call. CDR3 length equals 15 residues. Germline V gives CDR1 MNHEY, CDR2 SVGAGI. The V gene lost 2 bases and the J gene lost 2 bases, with 12 bases spanning the gap. The CDR3 DNA is TGTGCCAGCAGTTACGGCAGGCCCGACAACTATGGCTACACCTTC. It encodes CASSYGRPDNYGYTF.

Comments on this clonotype: A much larger clone is a single base away; this may be a read error. The chain carries TRBV7-9 and TRBJ2-1; D remains ambiguous. The length of the CDR3 is 13 residues. Per the germline V gene, CDR1 is SEHNR and CDR2 is FQNEAQ (reference sequence). The V end lost 5 bases, the J end lost 8 bases, and 13 bases lay between the germline ends. This CDR3 is CASSAVVVDEQFF. The CDR3 DNA reads as TGTGCCAGCAGCGCCGTAGTGGTCGATGAGCAGTTCTTC.

The rearrangement links TRBV15 to TRBJ2-7; TRBD1 matches 7 bases. Looked up from germline, CDR1 is LNHNV and CDR2 is YYDKDF (reference sequence). V was clipped by 5 bases and J by 4 bases; unmatched bases: 5. This CDR3 spans 13 amino acids. CDR3 sequence reads: CATSDGDSYEQYF. In DNA, the CDR3 is TGTGCCACCAGCGATGGGGACAGTTACGAGCAGTACTTC. Using reference TRBV15 and TRBJ2-7 for the parts outside the CDR3, the full variable domain is DAMVIQNPRYQVTQFGKPVTLSCSQTLNHNVMYWYQQKSSQAPKLLFHYYDKDFNNEADTPDNFQSRRPNTSFCFLDIRSPGLGDTAMYLCATSDGDSYEQYFGPGTRLTVT.

The sample holds a few counts of this clonotype. This chain uses TRBV12-5 with TRBJ1-5, with TRBD1 matching over 7 bases. The junction had 13 bases not matched to a gene; V was cut back by 5 bases and J by 6 bases. The CDR3 has 16 residues. Germline CDR1 and CDR2: LGHNT and FRNRAP. Written as DNA, the CDR3 is TGTGCTAGTGGTCCCCCCGGTAGAGGGGGCAGTCAGCCCCAGCATTTT. Protein: CASGPPGRGGSQPQHF.

J is TRBJ1-5 and V is TRBV19; no definite D call. V shed 3 bases and J shed 2 bases, with 11 bases lying between them. Per germline, CDR1 LNHDA and CDR2 SQIVND (reference sequence). The CDR3 is 15 amino acids. CDR3 residues: CASSITGLGNQPQHF. The CDR3 DNA reads TGTGCCAGTAGTATTACGGGATTGGGCAATCAGCCCCAGCATTTT. Using reference TRBV19 and TRBJ1-5 for the parts outside the CDR3, the full variable domain is DGGITQSPKYLFRKEGQNVTLSCEQNLNHDAMYWYRQDPGQGLRLIYYSQIVNDFQKGDIAEGYSVSREKKESFPLTVTSAQKNPTAFYLCASSITGLGNQPQHFGDGTRLSIL.

The chain recombines TRBV4-3 with TRBJ2-2, with TRBD2 as a possible D gene (6 bases). The CDR3 is made up of 17 amino acids. Trimming removed 0 bases from V and 2 bases from J, with 13 bases in between. The germline CDR1 and CDR2 sequences are LGHNA and YSLEER. DNA of the CDR3: TGCGCCAGCAGCCAAGACGGAGGGCTCTTTAACACCGGGGAGCTGTTTTTT. Amino acids: CASSQDGGLFNTGELFF.

Only one count was recorded for this clonotype. This may arise from a read error, as a much more abundant clone is one base away. J is TRBJ2-2 and V is TRBV29-1; the D is unclear. Germline V gene lookup returns CDR1 SQVTM and CDR2 ANQGSEA. There are 12 residues in the CDR3. The CDR3: CSVIGFTWELFF. DNA of the CDR3: TGCAGCGTTATAGGGTTCACCTGGGAGCTGTTTTTT.

The sample holds a few counts of this clonotype. This chain connects TRBV7-2 to TRBJ2-5; D unresolved. There are 11 residues in the CDR3. In germline, CDR1 is SGHTA, CDR2 FQGNSA. V shed 8 bases and J shed 3 bases, with 7 bases lying between them. Here the CDR3 reads CASCAEETQYF. The CDR3 DNA reads TGTGCCAGCTGCGCTGAAGAGACCCAGTACTTC.

Only a few counts were recorded for this clonotype. V is TRBV5-1 and J is TRBJ2-7; 7 bases fit TRBD2. CDR1 is SGHRS, CDR2 YFSETQ, per germline. The CDR3 has 15 amino acids. Germline trimming cut 0 bases from V and 3 bases from J; bases unmatched to any gene: 6. CDR3 amino acids: CASSLVPSGNYEQYF. The CDR3 DNA is TGCGCCAGCAGCTTGGTACCTAGCGGAAACTACGAGCAGTACTTC.

This clonotype showed up just a few times. The CDR3 is CAISDPGLAGGSEQFF. The CDR3 nucleotides read TGTGCCATCAGTGACCCGGGACTAGCGGGAGGGTCTGAGCAGTTCTTC. The rearrangement joins TRBV10-3 to TRBJ2-1, with 16 positions matching TRBD2. This CDR3 is 16 amino acids long. The ends lost 3 bases at V and 9 bases at J; junction bases unmatched: 5. The germline V gene has CDR1 ENHRY and CDR2 SYGVKD.

The chain couples TRBV5-1 to TRBJ2-3; a weak D match, TRBD2 (6 bases). V gave up 3 bases and J gave up 5 bases, with 25 bases separating them. CDR3 length equals 18 residues. CDR1 SGHRS and CDR2 YFSETQ come from the germline V gene. The CDR3 here is CASSWPSASTKDGDTQYF. Written as DNA, the CDR3 is TGCGCCAGCAGCTGGCCTAGCGCCTCAACTAAAGATGGAGATACGCAGTATTTT.

This clonotype was counted ten times or more. The rearrangement uses TRBV29-1 and TRBJ2-7; the D gene is possibly TRBD1 (5 bases). This CDR3 region has 13 residues. Germline V gene lookup returns CDR1 SQVTM and CDR2 ANQGSEA. Between the trimmed V and J ends, which lost 6 bases and 0 bases, there was a span of 12 bases. The CDR3 sequence is CSVNQGSSYEQYF. CDR3 nucleotides: TGCAGCGTGAACCAGGGTAGCTCCTACGAGCAGTACTTC.

At least ten counts were recorded for this clonotype. V usage is TRBV28 and J usage is TRBJ2-5; 8 bases agree with TRBD1. V was pared by 4 bases and J by 7 bases, with 8 bases of the junction left unmatched. Per the germline V gene, CDR1 is MDHEN and CDR2 is SYDVKM. The CDR3 consists of 14 residues. The DNA of the CDR3 is TGTGCCAGCAGTTCCCGACAGGGGCTCGGGACCCAGTACTTC. This sequence encodes CASSSRQGLGTQYF.

In its sample, this clonotype was seen a few times. This chain connects TRBV20-1 to TRBJ2-7, with D possibly TRBD2 on 6 matching bases. The CDR3 is made up of 15 amino acids. V lost 7 bases, J lost 4 bases, and 23 bases lay in between. Germline V CDR1 and CDR2: DFQATT, SNEGSKA (reference sequence). CDR3 DNA: TGCAGTGTCCCATACCTAGCGTCCCGGGGGTACGAGCAGTACTTC. Protein sequence: CSVPYLASRGYEQYF.

This clonotype came up a few times. The chain uses TRBV2 and TRBJ2-7; D tentatively fits TRBD1 or TRBD2 (5 bases each). This CDR3 comprises 14 residues. V was pared by 5 bases and J by 9 bases, with 20 bases between. Germline CDR1 reads SNHLY; CDR2 reads FYNNEI. The CDR3 nucleotides are TGTGCCAGCAGTTCTTTCCAGGGATCCGGGGTGCAGTACTTC. Translating gives CASSSFQGSGVQYF.

In its sample, this clonotype was seen many times. V gene TRBV5-1 combines with J gene TRBJ2-1, with D possibly TRBD2 on 6 matching bases. Germline lookup yields CDR1 SGHRS and CDR2 YFSETQ. CDR3 length: 12 amino acids. The germline V and J ends were trimmed by 5 bases and 7 bases, with 10 bases remaining between them. The CDR3 loop is CASRGGGNEQFF. DNA of the CDR3: TGCGCCAGCAGGGGGGGAGGTAATGAGCAGTTCTTC.

The chain recombines TRBV5-1 with TRBJ2-1; TRBD2 matches at 8 bases. The CDR3 loop spans 14 amino acids. The trim removed 5 bases at V and 9 bases at J, leaving 10 bases unmatched. In germline, CDR1 is SGHRS, CDR2 YFSETQ. The CDR3 nucleotides read TGCGCCAGCAGGGCCAATAGCGGGACCGTTGAGCAGTTCTTC. Its protein product is CASRANSGTVEQFF.

This clonotype was seen ten or more times. V and J are TRBV20-1 and TRBJ2-3; 10 positions agree with TRBD2. From germline, CDR1 is DFQATT and CDR2 SNEGSKA (reference sequence). The CDR3 has 14 residues. V lost 6 bases, J lost 4 bases, and 7 bases stayed unmatched. The chain's CDR3 is CSAQSGRAPDTQYF. The CDR3 DNA is TGCAGTGCCCAGAGCGGGAGGGCCCCAGATACGCAGTATTTT.

The count of this clonotype is one. The chain couples TRBV4-2 to TRBJ1-2; weak D call: TRBD1 (6 bases). Deletions cut 3 bases from V and 8 bases from J, with 22 bases between. The CDR3 runs 16 residues. Germline V lookup: CDR1 LGHNA, CDR2 YNFKEQ. The CDR3, as DNA: TGTGCCAGCAGCCAGCGGGCAGGGGAGGTCTATGGGGGCTACACCTTC. Translating gives CASSQRAGEVYGGYTF.

The gene calls are TRBV7-2 and TRBJ2-7; 12 bases line up with TRBD2. Germline CDR1 is SGHTA and CDR2 is FQGNSA. The V gene end was trimmed by 1 base and the J gene end by 1 base; junction bases not matched to a gene: 5. The CDR3 sequence is 17 residues long. The CDR3 region is CASSLGLAGGLSYEQYF. The CDR3 bases are TGTGCCAGCAGCTTAGGGCTAGCGGGAGGGCTGTCCTACGAGCAGTACTTC.

This clonotype has a count of ten or more. This chain links TRBV6-1 with TRBJ2-1; TRBD1 might be the D (6 bases). The CDR3 loop spans 15 amino acids. CDR1 is MNHNS and CDR2 is SASEGT in the germline V gene. V gave up 2 bases and J gave up 3 bases, with 11 bases separating them. CDR3 region: CASSEYRVGYNEQFF. CDR3 bases: TGTGCCAGCAGTGAATACAGGGTAGGCTACAATGAGCAGTTCTTC.

The genes are TRBV28 and TRBJ2-1, with TRBD2 matching over 8 bases. After removal of 8 bases from V and 6 bases from J, the junction contained 15 bases not matched to a gene. There are 16 residues in the CDR3. Germline V lookup: CDR1 MDHEN, CDR2 SYDVKM. The CDR3: CASGRPGGRIINEQFF. The CDR3 DNA sequence: TGTGCCAGCGGACGTCCGGGAGGGCGAATCATCAATGAGCAGTTCTTC. The full variable domain, completed using reference TRBV28 and TRBJ2-1, is DVKVTQSSRYLVKRTGEKVFLECVQDMDHENMFWYRQDPGLGLRLIYFSYDVKMKEKGDIPEGYSVSREKKERFSLILESASTNQTSMYLCASGRPGGRIINEQFFGPGTRLTVL.

This clonotype was observed at least ten times. A much larger clonotype is one base distant, so this may be a read error. This chain uses TRBV20-1 with TRBJ2-6; D is perhaps TRBD1 or TRBD2 (6 bases each). Germline loops: CDR1 DFQATT, CDR2 SNEGSKA (reference sequence). There are 14 residues in the CDR3. The CDR3 DNA sequence: TGCAGTGCTGGGGGGCACTCTGGGGCCAACGGCCTGACTTTC. This translates into CSAGGHSGANGLTF.

The chain carries TRBV7-2 and TRBJ2-5; 9 bases are a match to TRBD1. The CDR3 sequence is 15 residues long. With V trimmed by 3 bases and J by 5 bases, 7 bases remained unmatched. CDR1 is SGHTA, CDR2 FQGNSA, per germline. The DNA of the CDR3 is TGTGCCAGCAGCTTCGGACAGGGGAGGGGGGAGACCCAGTACTTC. Translating gives CASSFGQGRGETQYF.

CDR3 in amino acids: CASRTGGTTEAFF. The CDR3 DNA reads as TGCGCCAGCAGGACAGGGGGCACGACTGAAGCTTTCTTT. J is TRBJ1-1 and V is TRBV5-1, with 10 bases aligning to TRBD1. Germline loops: CDR1 SGHRS, CDR2 YFSETQ. This CDR3 is built from 13 residues. V lost 5 bases, J lost 5 bases, and 3 bases stayed unmatched.

The chain employs TRBV4-1 and TRBJ2-1; TRBD2 aligns across 9 bases. V lost 0 bases and J lost 6; bases outside the gene matches: 12. CDR1 and CDR2 (germline): MGHRA, YSYEKL. This CDR3 contains 18 residues. In DNA form, the CDR3 reads TGCGCCAGCAGCCAAGATAGTAGGGCGGGAGGGTCCCTCAATGAGCAGTTCTTC. This encodes CASSQDSRAGGSLNEQFF.

This clonotype occurred a few times. The chain recombines TRBV5-1 with TRBJ2-1; TRBD1 might be the D (6 bases). V was shortened by 0 bases and J by 0 bases, with 10 bases between the two germline ends. The germline gives CDR1 SGHRS, CDR2 YFSETQ. The CDR3 has 16 amino acids. The CDR3 spells CASSLGSGDSYNEQFF. The CDR3 DNA follows: TGCGCCAGCAGCTTGGGGTCAGGGGACTCCTACAATGAGCAGTTCTTC.